This TCR beta chain was found in a study of T cell responses to AZD1222 COVID-19 vaccine. Regarding the study as a whole: Baseline seropositives among AZD1222 recipients totaled only 5 to 7.

The ends were cut back, 4 bases at V and 3 bases at J, with 9 bases in the middle. CDR3 size: 13 residues. Per germline, CDR1 MGHRA and CDR2 YSYEKL. As regards this clone: Its antigen is as yet unknown.

Produced via immunoSEQ multiplex PCR; TCRdb's table is partial and in-frame only. The data contain approximately 150,000 clones, about 86% of them seen just once; the ten biggest clones take up approximately 5.4%. The sequences come from peripheral blood, collected 28 days after the second AZD1222 dose. The receptor was isolated from an adult who received the AZD1222 COVID-19 vaccine. This chain links TRBV4-1 with TRBJ1-2, with D hard to call. The CDR3 sequence: CASSPVTDYGYTF. The CDR3 nucleotides read TGCGCCAGCAGCCCGGTAACAGACTATGGCTACACCTTC.